This TCR beta chain was sequenced during a study of blood T cell repertoires in COVID-19 (TCRdb year 2020). As for the study more broadly: Samples from collaborators originated in the United States, Italy and Spain and spanned both the acute and convalescent phases of COVID-19. The prospective study material was composed of cDNA or gDNA derived from T cells, B-cell-depleted T cells, or PBMCs. Subjects who had been exposed to COVID-19, were actively infected with it, or had recovered from it provided the deeply sampled blood TCRbeta repertoires that made up the dataset. The repertoires were released in a freely available public database meant as a resource for research on the immune response to SARS-CoV-2. The samples were drawn from two sources: the first 160 participants of the ongoing ImmuneRACE study, and 1,000 to 1,500 subjects contributed by 6 global collaborators. The sample metadata nearly always contained a de-identified subject ID, COVID-19 status, age in years and sex. HLA class I and class II types, where available, came from metadata supplied by the sample provider rather than from assay-based typing. The investigation overall reported the following: The quantity of clinical and demographic metadata differed by source and by participant and was supplied without curation.

To note about this clone: Its antigen remains undetermined. No qualities accompany the bases; no much larger clone lies one base away.

The CDR3 starts with the cysteine, ends with the phenylalanine, and has 15 residues. Only the CDR3 part of the read is kept: 45 bases, read in frame from the first base. The germline V gene gives CDR1 as SGDLS and CDR2 as YYNGEE. For this chain, trimming is 0 bases at the V end and 7 bases at the J end, and the number of junction bases without a gene match is 7. The collaborating institutions used their own protocols to collect whole blood in K2EDTA tubes. For TCRbeta analysis, collaborators shipped samples in one of three forms: frozen whole blood, isolated PBMCs, or DNA extracted from either of those sample types. TCRbeta CDR3 regions were amplified from genomic DNA using the immunoSEQ Assay, a bias-controlled multiplex PCR. Concerning the study's data processing: Nucleated cell counts per sample were estimated from amplification of reference gene primers within the assay. To quantify the absolute abundance of each unique TCRbeta CDR3 rearrangement, sequence reads were collapsed and filtered. For each sample, productive Simpson clonality was calculated by taking the square root of Simpson's diversity index across productive rearrangements. TCRdb stores this immuneACCESS table with in-frame sequences only. Part of the clones is absent; in the studies checked, under half of the shortfall reflects unresolved V genes, and no reason is known for the rest. The V and J calls and clone size are taken from that table; D and trimming were inferred from the DNA. The sample profile shows around 250,000 clones; about 84% of them were found once. Over 9% of the sample belongs to the ten largest clones.

Input material: peripheral blood. The receptor's source is a man older than 75 with acute or convalescent COVID-19. The chain joins TRBV9 to TRBJ1-5; 7 middle bases align to TRBD1. Here is the DNA: TGTGCCAGCAGCGTAGGAGTCCGACAGGGACAGCCCCAGCATTTT. The encoded protein is CASSVGVRQGQPQHF.